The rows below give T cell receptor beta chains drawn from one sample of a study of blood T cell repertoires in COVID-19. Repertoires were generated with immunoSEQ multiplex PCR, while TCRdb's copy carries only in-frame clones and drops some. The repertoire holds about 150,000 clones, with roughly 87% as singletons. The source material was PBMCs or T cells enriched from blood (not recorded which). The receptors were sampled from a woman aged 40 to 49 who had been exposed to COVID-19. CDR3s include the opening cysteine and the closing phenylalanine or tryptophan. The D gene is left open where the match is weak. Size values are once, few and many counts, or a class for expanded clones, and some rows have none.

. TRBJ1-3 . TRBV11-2 CASSSSRGGNTIYF TGTGCCAGCAGCTCTTCAAGGGGTGGAAACACCATATATTTT
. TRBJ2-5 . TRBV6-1 CASSERESETQYF TGTGCCAGCAGTGAACGGGAGTCAGAGACCCAGTACTTC
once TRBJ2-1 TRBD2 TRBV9 CASSVEGVWGLADNEQFF TGTGCCAGCAGCGTAGAGGGGGTTTGGGGACTAGCGGACAATGAGCAGTTCTTC
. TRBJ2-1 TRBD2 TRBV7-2 CASSFFGRAGGSYNEQFF TGTGCCAGCAGCTTCTTCGGGAGGGCCGGGGGCTCCTACAATGAGCAGTTCTTC
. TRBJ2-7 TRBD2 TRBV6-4 CASSETSGSYEQYF TGTGCCAGCAGTGAGACTAGCGGGAGCTACGAGCAGTACTTC
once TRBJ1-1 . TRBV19 CASRPPGASEAFF TGTGCCAGTAGGCCCCCAGGGGCTAGTGAAGCTTTCTTT
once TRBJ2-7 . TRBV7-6 CASSLDRESIYEQYF TGTGCCAGCAGCTTAGATCGGGAATCGATCTACGAGCAGTACTTC
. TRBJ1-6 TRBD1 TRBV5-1 CASSNYQGGESPLHF TGCGCCAGCAGCAATTACCAGGGGGGAGAATCACCCCTCCACTTT
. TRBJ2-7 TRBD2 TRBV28 CASSPTSGYEQYF TGTGCCAGCAGTCCGACTAGCGGCTACGAGCAGTACTTC
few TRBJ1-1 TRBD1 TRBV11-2 CASSLGWTGLGTEAFF TGTGCCAGCAGCTTAGGCTGGACAGGGCTAGGGACTGAAGCTTTCTTT
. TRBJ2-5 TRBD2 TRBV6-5 CASTPTLTSEETQYF TGTGCCAGCACCCCAACCCTGACTAGCGAGGAGACCCAGTACTTC
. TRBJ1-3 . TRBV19 CASSIPKLSGNTIYF TGTGCCAGTAGTATCCCCAAGCTCTCTGGAAACACCATATATTTT
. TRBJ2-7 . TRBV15 CATSREGGVGEQYF TGTGCCACCAGCAGAGAGGGGGGAGTGGGCGAGCAGTACTTC
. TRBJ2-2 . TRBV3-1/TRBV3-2 CASSQDASSTGELFF TGTGCCAGCAGCCAAGATGCTAGCAGCACCGGGGAGCTGTTTTTT
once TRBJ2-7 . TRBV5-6 CASSYPVGTGYEQYF TGTGCCAGCAGCTACCCAGTTGGGACTGGTTACGAGCAGTACTTC
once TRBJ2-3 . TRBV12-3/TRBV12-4 CASTPQSTDTQYF TGTGCCAGCACCCCGCAGAGCACAGATACGCAGTATTTT
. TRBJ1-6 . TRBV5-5 CASSSVPSSYNSPLHF TGTGCCAGCAGCTCCGTCCCGAGCTCCTATAATTCACCCCTCCACTTT
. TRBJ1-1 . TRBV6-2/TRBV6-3 CASSSRGNTEAFF TGTGCCAGCAGCAGTAGGGGGAACACTGAAGCTTTCTTT
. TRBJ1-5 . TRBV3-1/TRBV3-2 CASSQDSGSNQPQHF TGTGCCAGCAGCCAAGATAGCGGTAGCAATCAGCCCCAGCATTTT
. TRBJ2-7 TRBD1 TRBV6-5 CASSLRDRSYEQYF TGTGCCAGCAGTCTCCGGGACAGGTCCTACGAGCAGTACTTC
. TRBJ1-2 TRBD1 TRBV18 CASSPSDRVGDGYTF TGTGCCAGCTCACCATCGGACAGGGTTGGGGATGGCTACACCTTC
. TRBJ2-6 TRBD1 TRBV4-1 CASSQESTWTGGSSGANVLTF TGCGCCAGCAGCCAAGAATCAACTTGGACAGGGGGGAGCTCTGGGGCCAACGTCCTGACTTTC